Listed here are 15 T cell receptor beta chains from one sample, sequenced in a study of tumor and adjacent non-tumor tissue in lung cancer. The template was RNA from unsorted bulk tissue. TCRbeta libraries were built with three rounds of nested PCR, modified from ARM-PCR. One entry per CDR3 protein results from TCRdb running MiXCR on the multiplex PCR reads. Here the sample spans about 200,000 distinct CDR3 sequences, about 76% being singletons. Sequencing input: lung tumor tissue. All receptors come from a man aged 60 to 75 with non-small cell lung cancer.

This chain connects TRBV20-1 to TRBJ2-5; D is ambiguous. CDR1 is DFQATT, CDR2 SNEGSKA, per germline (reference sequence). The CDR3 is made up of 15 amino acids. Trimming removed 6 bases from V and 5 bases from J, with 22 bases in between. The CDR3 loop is CSAQSSVGSWETQYF. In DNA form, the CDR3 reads TGCAGTGCCCAGTCTAGTGTGGGTTCATGGGAGACCCAGTACTTC.

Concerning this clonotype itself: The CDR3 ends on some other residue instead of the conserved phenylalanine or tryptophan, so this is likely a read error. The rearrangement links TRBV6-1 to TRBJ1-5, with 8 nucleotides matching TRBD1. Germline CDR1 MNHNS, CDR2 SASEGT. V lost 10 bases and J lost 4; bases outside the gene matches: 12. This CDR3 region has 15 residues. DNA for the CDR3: TGTGCCAACAGCCTCCGGGACAGGTATAATCAGCCCCAGCATTTA. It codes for CANSLRDRYNQPQHL.

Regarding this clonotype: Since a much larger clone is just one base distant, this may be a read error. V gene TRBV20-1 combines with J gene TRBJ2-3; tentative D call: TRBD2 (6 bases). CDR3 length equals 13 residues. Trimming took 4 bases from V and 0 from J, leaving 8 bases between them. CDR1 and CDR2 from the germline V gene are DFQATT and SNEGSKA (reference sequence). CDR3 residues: CSAIGTSTDTQYF. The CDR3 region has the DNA TGCAGTGCTATCGGGACTAGCACAGATACGCAGTATTTT.

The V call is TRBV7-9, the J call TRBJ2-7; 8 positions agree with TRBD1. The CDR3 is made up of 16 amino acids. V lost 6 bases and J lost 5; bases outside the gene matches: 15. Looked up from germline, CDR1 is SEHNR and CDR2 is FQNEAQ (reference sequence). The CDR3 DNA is TGTGCCAGCAGACCCCTCATCGCAGGGGGCACCGACGAGCAGTACTTC. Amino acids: CASRPLIAGGTDEQYF. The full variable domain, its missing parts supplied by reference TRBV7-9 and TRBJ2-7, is DTGVSQNPRHKITKRGQNVTFRCDPISEHNRLYWYRQTLGQGPEFLTYFQNEAQLEKSRLLSDRFSAERPKGSFSTLEIQRTEQGDSAMYLCASRPLIAGGTDEQYFGPGTRLTVT.

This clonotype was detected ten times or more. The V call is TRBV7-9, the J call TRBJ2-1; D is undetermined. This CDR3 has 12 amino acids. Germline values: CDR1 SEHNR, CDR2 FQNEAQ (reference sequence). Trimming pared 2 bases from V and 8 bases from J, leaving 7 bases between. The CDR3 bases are TGTGCCAGCAGCTTACCTCTCGATGAGCAGTTCTTC. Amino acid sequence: CASSLPLDEQFF.

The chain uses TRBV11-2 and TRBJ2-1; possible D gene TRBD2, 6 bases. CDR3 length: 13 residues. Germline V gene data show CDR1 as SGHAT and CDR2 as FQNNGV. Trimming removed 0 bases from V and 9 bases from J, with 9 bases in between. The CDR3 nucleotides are TGTGCCAGCAGCTTAGAGAATAGCGGTGAGCAGTTCTTC. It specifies CASSLENSGEQFF. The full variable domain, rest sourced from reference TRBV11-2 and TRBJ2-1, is EAGVAQSPRYKIIEKRQSVAFWCNPISGHATLYWYQQILGQGPKLLIQFQNNGVVDDSQLPKDRFSAERLKGVDSTLKIQPAKLEDSAVYLCASSLENSGEQFFGPGTRLTVL.

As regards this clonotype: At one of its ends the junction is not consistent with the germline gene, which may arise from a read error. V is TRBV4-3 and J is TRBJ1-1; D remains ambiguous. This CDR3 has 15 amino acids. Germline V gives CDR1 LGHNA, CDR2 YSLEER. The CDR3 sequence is CASNQEYGFDTEAFF. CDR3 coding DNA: TGCGCCAGCAACCAAGAGTACGGATTTGACACTGAAGCTTTCTTT.

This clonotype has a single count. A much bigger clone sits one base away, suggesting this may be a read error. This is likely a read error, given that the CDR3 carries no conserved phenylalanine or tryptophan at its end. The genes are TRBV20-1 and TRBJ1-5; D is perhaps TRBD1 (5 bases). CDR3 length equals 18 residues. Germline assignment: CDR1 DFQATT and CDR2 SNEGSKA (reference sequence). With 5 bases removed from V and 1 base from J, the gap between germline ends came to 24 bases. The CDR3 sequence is CSAPGRGTGGRSNQPQHC. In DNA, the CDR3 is TGCAGTGCTCCCGGCCGGGGTACAGGCGGGCGGAGCAATCAGCCCCAGCATTGT.

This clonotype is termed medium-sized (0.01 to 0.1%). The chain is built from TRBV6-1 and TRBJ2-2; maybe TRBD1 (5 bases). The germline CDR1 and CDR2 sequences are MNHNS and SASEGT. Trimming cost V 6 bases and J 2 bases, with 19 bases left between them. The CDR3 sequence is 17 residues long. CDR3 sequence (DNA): TGTGCCAGCAGCCGATCGATGGGGCCTCGTAACACCGGGGAGCTGTTTTTT. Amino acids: CASSRSMGPRNTGELFF.

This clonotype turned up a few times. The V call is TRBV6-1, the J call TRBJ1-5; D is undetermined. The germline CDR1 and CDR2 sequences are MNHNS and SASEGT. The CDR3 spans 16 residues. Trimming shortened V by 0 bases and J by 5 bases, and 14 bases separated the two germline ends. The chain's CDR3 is CASSEAFTDRHQPQHF. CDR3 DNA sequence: TGTGCCAGCAGTGAAGCCTTCACAGATCGTCATCAGCCCCAGCATTTT.

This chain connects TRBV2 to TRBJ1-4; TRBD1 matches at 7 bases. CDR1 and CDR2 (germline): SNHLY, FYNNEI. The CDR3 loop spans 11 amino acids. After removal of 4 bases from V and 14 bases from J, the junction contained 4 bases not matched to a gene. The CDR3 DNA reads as TGTGCCAGCAGTGGGGACAGCGGTCTGTTTTTT. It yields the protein CASSGDSGLFF.

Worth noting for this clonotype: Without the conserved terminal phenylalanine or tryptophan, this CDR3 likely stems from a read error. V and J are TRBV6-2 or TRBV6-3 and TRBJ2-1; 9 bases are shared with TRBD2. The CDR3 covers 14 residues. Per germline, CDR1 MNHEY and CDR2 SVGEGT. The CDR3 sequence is CATVGTSTYNKQFS. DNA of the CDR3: TGTGCCACTGTCGGGACTAGCACCTACAATAAGCAGTTCTCC.

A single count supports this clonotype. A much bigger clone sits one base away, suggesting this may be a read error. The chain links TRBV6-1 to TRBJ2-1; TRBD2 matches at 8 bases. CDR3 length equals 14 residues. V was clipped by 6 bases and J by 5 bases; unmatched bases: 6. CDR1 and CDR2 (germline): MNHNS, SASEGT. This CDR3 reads CASSQTSVNNEQFF. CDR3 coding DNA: TGTGCCAGCAGCCAGACTAGCGTAAACAATGAGCAGTTCTTC.

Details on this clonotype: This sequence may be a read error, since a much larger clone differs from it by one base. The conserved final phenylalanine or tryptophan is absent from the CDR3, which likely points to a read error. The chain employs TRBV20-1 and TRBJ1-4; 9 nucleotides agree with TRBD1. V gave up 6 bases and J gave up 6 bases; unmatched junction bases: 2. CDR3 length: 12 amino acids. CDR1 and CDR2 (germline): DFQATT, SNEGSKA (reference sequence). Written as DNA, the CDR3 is TGCAGTGCCACAGGGGGCGATGAAAAACTGTTTTCT. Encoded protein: CSATGGDEKLFS.

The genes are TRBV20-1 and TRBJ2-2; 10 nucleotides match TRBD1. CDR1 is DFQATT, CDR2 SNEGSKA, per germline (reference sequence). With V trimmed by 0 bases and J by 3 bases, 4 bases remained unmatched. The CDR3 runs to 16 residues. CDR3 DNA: TGCAGTGCTAGAGATCTCGGGACAGGGGACACCGGGGAGCTGTTTTTT. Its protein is CSARDLGTGDTGELFF.